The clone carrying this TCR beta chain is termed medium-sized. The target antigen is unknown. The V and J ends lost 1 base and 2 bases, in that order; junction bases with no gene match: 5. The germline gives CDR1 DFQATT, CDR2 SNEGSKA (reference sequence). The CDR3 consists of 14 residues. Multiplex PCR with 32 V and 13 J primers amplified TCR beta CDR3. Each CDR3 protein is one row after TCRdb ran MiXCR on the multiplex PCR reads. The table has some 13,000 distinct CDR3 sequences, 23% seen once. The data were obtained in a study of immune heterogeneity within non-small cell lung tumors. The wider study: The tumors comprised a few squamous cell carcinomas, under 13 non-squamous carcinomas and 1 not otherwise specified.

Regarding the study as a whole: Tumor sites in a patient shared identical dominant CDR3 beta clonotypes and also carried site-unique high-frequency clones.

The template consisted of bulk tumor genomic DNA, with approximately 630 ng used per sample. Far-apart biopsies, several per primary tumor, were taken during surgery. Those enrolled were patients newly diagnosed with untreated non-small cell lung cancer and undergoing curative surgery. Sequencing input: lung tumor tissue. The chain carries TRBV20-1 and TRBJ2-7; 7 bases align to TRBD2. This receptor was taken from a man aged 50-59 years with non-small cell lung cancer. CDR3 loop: CSARGGTKAYEQYF. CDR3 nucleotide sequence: TGCAGTGCTAGAGGTGGGACTAAAGCCTACGAGCAGTACTTC.